This T cell receptor (beta chain) was profiled in a study of shared clonotypes between healthy human individuals. CD45RO negativity and positive selection for CCR7 defined naive CD8 cells, a population that excluded terminally differentiated effector memory CD45RA+ cells. The CDR3 totals 13 residues. Germline V gene data show CDR1 as SGHAT and CDR2 as FQNNGV. With 3 bases removed from V and 4 bases from J, the gap between germline ends came to 9 bases. Authors' processing steps: Filtering differed, since immunoSEQ gave only junction sequences and no quality scores. TCRdb keeps only in-frame clones here, not all; method: immunoSEQ multiplex PCR. V, J and clone size are taken as reported in that table, and D and trimming were inferred from the DNA itself. The data contain about 2 million clones, approximately 94% of them singletons. Whole-study results and caveats: A reduction in generation probabilities was seen for non-shared clonotypes relative to those shared by all four donors.

Note on this clone: What it recognizes is unknown.

Sequences were obtained from naive CD8+ T cells sorted from blood. This TCR derives from a man between 18 and 35 years old in good health. The chain is built from TRBV11-2 and TRBJ1-1; D not certain. The CDR3 loop reads CASSFWEGTEAFF. The CDR3 coding sequence is TGTGCCAGCAGCTTCTGGGAGGGCACTGAAGCTTTCTTT. Drawing the rest from reference TRBV11-2 and TRBJ1-1, the complete variable domain is EAGVAQSPRYKIIEKRQSVAFWCNPISGHATLYWYQQILGQGPKLLIQFQNNGVVDDSQLPKDRFSAERLKGVDSTLKIQPAKLEDSAVYLCASSFWEGTEAFFGQGTRLTVV.